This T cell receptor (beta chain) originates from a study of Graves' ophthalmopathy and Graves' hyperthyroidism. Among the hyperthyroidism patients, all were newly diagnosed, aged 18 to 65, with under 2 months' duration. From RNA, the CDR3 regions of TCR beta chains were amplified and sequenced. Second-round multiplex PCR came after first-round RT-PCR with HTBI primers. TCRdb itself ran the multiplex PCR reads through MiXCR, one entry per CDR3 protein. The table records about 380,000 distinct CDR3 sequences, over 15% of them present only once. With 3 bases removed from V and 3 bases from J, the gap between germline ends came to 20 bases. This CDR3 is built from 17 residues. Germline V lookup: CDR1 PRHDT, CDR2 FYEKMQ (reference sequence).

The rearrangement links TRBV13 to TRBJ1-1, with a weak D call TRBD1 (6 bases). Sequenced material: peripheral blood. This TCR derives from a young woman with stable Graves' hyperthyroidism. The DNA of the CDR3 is TGTGCCAGCAGCTTCCGGACAGACCTCCGCGGCGACACTGAAGCTTTCTTT. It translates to CASSFRTDLRGDTEAFF. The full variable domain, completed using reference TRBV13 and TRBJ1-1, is AAGVIQSPRHLIKEKRETATLKCYPIPRHDTVYWYQQGPGQDPQFLISFYEKMQSDKGSIPDRFSAQQFSDYHSELNMSSLELGDSALYFCASSFRTDLRGDTEAFFGQGTRLTVV.